Detailed here is one TCR beta chain. The CDR3 spans 13 residues. V was pared by 6 bases and J by 6 bases, with 11 bases between. Germline V CDR1 and CDR2: KGHSH, LQKENI. Authors' methods: Quantification of nucleated cells was approximated via reference gene primer amplification. The repertoire was sequenced with immunoSEQ multiplex PCR; TCRdb's copy has only in-frame clones and lacks some. From that table come the V and J calls and clone size; the DNA was used to work out D and trimming. The sample includes just under 350,000 clones, more than 70% of them seen just once. The sample belongs to a study of blood T cell repertoires in COVID-19. Study-wide background: Both acute and convalescent COVID-19 samples were obtained from the United States, Italy and Spain. In each case, the material was cDNA or gDNA derived from T cells, B-cell-depleted T cells, or PBMCs.

J is TRBJ2-2 and V is TRBV18, with D perhaps TRBD1 (5 bases). The TCR originated in a man in his thirties or forties with active or convalescent COVID-19. Specimen: peripheral blood. The CDR3 DNA is TGTGCCAGCTCTACTCGACAGTCCGGGGAGCTGTTTTTT. Translating it yields CASSTRQSGELFF.